Below are 14 T cell receptor beta chains sequenced from a single sample in a study of blood T cell repertoires in COVID-19. TCRdb's copy holds only in-frame clones and misses some; the assay was immunoSEQ multiplex PCR. The repertoire consists of over 150,000 clones, with 80% occurring once and the leading ten covering 3.4%. The sample consisted of PBMCs or T cells enriched from blood (not recorded which). The source of these receptors is a woman aged 60-70 years who had recovered from COVID-19.

V is TRBV19 and J is TRBJ2-7, with D maybe TRBD2 (6 bases). CDR3 length: 14 residues. Trimming took off 7 bases at V and 1 base at J, with 14 bases between the two ends. CDR1 LNHDA and CDR2 SQIVND come from the germline V gene (reference sequence). In nucleotides, the CDR3 is TGTGCCAGTACCCCGTGGGCGGGGTCCTACGAGCAGTACTTC. Amino acid sequence: CASTPWAGSYEQYF.

The chain combines TRBV21-1 with TRBJ1-2; whether TRBD1, the table's D call, matches the DNA was not checked. TRBV21-1 is assigned pseudogene status. CDR3 length equals 16 residues. The CDR3 spells CAGPIRDRAIDYGYTF. CDR3 sequence (DNA): TGTGCCGGCCCCATACGCGACAGGGCGATCGACTATGGCTACACCTTC.

This chain connects TRBV3-1 (or the pseudogene TRBV3-2) to TRBJ2-1; 9 bases match TRBD2. The CDR3 totals 15 residues. Germline values: CDR1 LGHDT, CDR2 YNNKEL (reference sequence). The V gene end was trimmed by 1 base and the J gene end by 6 bases; junction bases not matched to a gene: 4. The CDR3 DNA reads TGTGCCAGCAGCCAAGGTTCGCGGGGGGGCAATGAGCAGTTCTTC. Its translation: CASSQGSRGGNEQFF.

The chain links TRBV19 to TRBJ2-3, with TRBD2 matching over 7 bases. This CDR3 comprises 14 residues. J lost 3 bases, V lost 3 bases, and 3 bases had no gene match. Germline V gene lookup returns CDR1 LNHDA and CDR2 SQIVND (reference sequence). The CDR3 DNA reads TGTGCCAGTAGTATGTCGGGGGGAACAGATACGCAGTATTTT. Protein product: CASSMSGGTDTQYF. The full variable domain, its missing parts supplied by reference TRBV19 and TRBJ2-3, is DGGITQSPKYLFRKEGQNVTLSCEQNLNHDAMYWYRQDPGQGLRLIYYSQIVNDFQKGDIAEGYSVSREKKESFPLTVTSAQKNPTAFYLCASSMSGGTDTQYFGPGTRLTVL.

The rearrangement links TRBV14 to TRBJ1-5, with no clear D. V lost 0 bases, J lost 7 bases, and 7 bases lay in between. There are 13 residues in the CDR3. The germline gives CDR1 SGHDN, CDR2 FVKESK. In nucleotides, the CDR3 is TGTGCCAGCAGCCAAGACTCGGGGCAGCCCCAGCATTTT. Its protein is CASSQDSGQPQHF.

The chain is built from TRBV3-1 (or the pseudogene TRBV3-2) and TRBJ2-3; TRBD2 matches 12 bases. With V trimmed by 0 bases and J by 9 bases, 1 base remained unmatched. The germline CDR1 and CDR2 sequences are LGHDT and YNNKEL (reference sequence). The CDR3 loop spans 14 amino acids. The CDR3 spells CASSQDTSGGTQYF. Here the CDR3 DNA reads TGTGCCAGCAGCCAAGATACTAGCGGGGGGACGCAGTATTTT.

The V gene is TRBV15, the J gene TRBJ2-7, with 8 bases identical to TRBD1. The CDR3 totals 14 residues. Germline V gene data show CDR1 as LNHNV and CDR2 as YYDKDF (reference sequence). The V gene end was trimmed by 5 bases and the J gene end by 1 base; junction bases not matched to a gene: 4. The CDR3 DNA reads as TGTGCCACCAGCGTAGGACAGGGTTCCTACGAGCAGTACTTC. Amino acid sequence: CATSVGQGSYEQYF.

The chain uses TRBV7-8 and TRBJ2-1; the match to TRBD1 covers 7 bases. The germline CDR1 and CDR2 sequences are SGHVS and FQNEAQ. The CDR3 length is 14 residues. Trimming at V came to 6 bases and at J to 6 bases, leaving 8 bases not matched to a gene. CDR3 protein: CASRQNRGGNEQFF. CDR3 coding DNA: TGTGCCAGCAGACAAAACAGGGGTGGCAATGAGCAGTTCTTC.

The CDR3 bases are TGTGCCAGCAGTGGAGGGGGCCTAAGCACAGATACGCAGTATTTT. Its translation: CASSGGGLSTDTQYF. This rearrangement joins TRBV2 to TRBJ2-3, with 7 nucleotides matching TRBD1. J was trimmed by 0 bases and V by 4 bases; bases with no gene match: 4. Per germline, CDR1 SNHLY and CDR2 FYNNEI. This CDR3 spans 15 amino acids.

V and J are TRBV29-1 and TRBJ1-4; 9 bases fit TRBD1. The CDR3 spans 13 residues. J gave up 8 bases and V 5 bases, and 6 bases lay outside the gene matches. Germline assignment: CDR1 SQVTM and CDR2 ANQGSEA. The CDR3 is CSVPDRGREKLFF. CDR3 nucleotides: TGCAGCGTTCCGGACAGGGGTAGGGAAAAACTGTTTTTT.

The genes are TRBV5-4 and TRBJ2-2; TRBD2 matches 11 bases. This CDR3 has 17 amino acids. J was trimmed by 0 bases and V by 2 bases; bases with no gene match: 3. The germline V gene has CDR1 SGHNT and CDR2 YYREEE (reference sequence). The CDR3 DNA reads TGTGCCAGCAGCTTAGGTAGCGGGGGGGCGAACACCGGGGAGCTGTTTTTT. It translates to CASSLGSGGANTGELFF. The variable domain in full, with the rest retrieved from reference TRBV5-4 and TRBJ2-2, is ETGVTQSPTHLIKTRGQQVTLRCSSQSGHNTVSWYQQALGQGPQFIFQYYREEENGRGNFPPRFSGLQFPNYSSELNVNALELDDSALYLCASSLGSGGANTGELFFGEGSRLTVL.

The rearrangement links TRBV5-1 to TRBJ2-7; no reliable D call. The CDR3 is 13 amino acids. The germline gives CDR1 SGHRS, CDR2 YFSETQ. Trimming cost V 0 bases and J 3 bases, with 7 bases left between them. The CDR3 reads CASSLGLDYEQYF. The DNA of the CDR3 is TGCGCCAGCAGCTTGGGACTGGACTACGAGCAGTACTTC.

This chain connects TRBV18 to TRBJ1-1; 9 bases align to TRBD1. Germline CDR1 is KGHSH and CDR2 is LQKENI. This CDR3 spans 15 amino acids. V lost 5 bases and J lost 2; bases outside the gene matches: 6. The CDR3 region has the DNA TGTGCCAGCTCAACCGGGACAGGGAGAAACACTGAAGCTTTCTTT. This gives the protein CASSTGTGRNTEAFF.

V and J are TRBV27 and TRBJ2-3; D is possibly TRBD1 (5 bases). Trimming shortened V by 4 bases and J by 2 bases, and 10 bases separated the two germline ends. CDR1 and CDR2 from the germline V gene are MNHEY and SMNVEV (reference sequence). The CDR3 consists of 14 residues. CDR3 nucleotide sequence: TGTGCCAGCAGTTCCGCAGGGTACACAGATACGCAGTATTTT. It yields the protein CASSSAGYTDTQYF.